This TCR beta chain stems from a study of blood T cell repertoires in COVID-19. Study-wide background: Samples came from the United States, Italy and Spain, spanning acute and convalescent COVID-19. PBMCs, B-cell-depleted T cells, or T cells were the source of the cDNA or gDNA that made up the material.

V was pared by 5 bases and J by 5 bases, with 3 bases of the junction left unmatched. Germline lookup yields CDR1 SEHNR and CDR2 FQNEAQ (reference sequence). This CDR3 is built from 15 residues. Authors' methods: Researchers report that nucleated cell counts were estimated from reference gene primer amplification. Sequencing used immunoSEQ multiplex PCR; TCRdb keeps in-frame clones, though not all of them. The D gene and trimming were derived from the DNA, and the V and J assignments and clone size from that table. In the table there are 150,000 to 200,000 clones, approximately 79% of which are singletons.

The TCR was taken from an elderly woman with acute or convalescent COVID-19. V gene TRBV7-9 combines with J gene TRBJ2-2; 12 bases map to TRBD2. The sequencing sample was made of peripheral blood. The chain's CDR3 is CASSLTSGGTGELFF. Here the CDR3 DNA reads TGTGCCAGCAGCCTTACTAGCGGGGGGACCGGGGAGCTGTTTTTT.